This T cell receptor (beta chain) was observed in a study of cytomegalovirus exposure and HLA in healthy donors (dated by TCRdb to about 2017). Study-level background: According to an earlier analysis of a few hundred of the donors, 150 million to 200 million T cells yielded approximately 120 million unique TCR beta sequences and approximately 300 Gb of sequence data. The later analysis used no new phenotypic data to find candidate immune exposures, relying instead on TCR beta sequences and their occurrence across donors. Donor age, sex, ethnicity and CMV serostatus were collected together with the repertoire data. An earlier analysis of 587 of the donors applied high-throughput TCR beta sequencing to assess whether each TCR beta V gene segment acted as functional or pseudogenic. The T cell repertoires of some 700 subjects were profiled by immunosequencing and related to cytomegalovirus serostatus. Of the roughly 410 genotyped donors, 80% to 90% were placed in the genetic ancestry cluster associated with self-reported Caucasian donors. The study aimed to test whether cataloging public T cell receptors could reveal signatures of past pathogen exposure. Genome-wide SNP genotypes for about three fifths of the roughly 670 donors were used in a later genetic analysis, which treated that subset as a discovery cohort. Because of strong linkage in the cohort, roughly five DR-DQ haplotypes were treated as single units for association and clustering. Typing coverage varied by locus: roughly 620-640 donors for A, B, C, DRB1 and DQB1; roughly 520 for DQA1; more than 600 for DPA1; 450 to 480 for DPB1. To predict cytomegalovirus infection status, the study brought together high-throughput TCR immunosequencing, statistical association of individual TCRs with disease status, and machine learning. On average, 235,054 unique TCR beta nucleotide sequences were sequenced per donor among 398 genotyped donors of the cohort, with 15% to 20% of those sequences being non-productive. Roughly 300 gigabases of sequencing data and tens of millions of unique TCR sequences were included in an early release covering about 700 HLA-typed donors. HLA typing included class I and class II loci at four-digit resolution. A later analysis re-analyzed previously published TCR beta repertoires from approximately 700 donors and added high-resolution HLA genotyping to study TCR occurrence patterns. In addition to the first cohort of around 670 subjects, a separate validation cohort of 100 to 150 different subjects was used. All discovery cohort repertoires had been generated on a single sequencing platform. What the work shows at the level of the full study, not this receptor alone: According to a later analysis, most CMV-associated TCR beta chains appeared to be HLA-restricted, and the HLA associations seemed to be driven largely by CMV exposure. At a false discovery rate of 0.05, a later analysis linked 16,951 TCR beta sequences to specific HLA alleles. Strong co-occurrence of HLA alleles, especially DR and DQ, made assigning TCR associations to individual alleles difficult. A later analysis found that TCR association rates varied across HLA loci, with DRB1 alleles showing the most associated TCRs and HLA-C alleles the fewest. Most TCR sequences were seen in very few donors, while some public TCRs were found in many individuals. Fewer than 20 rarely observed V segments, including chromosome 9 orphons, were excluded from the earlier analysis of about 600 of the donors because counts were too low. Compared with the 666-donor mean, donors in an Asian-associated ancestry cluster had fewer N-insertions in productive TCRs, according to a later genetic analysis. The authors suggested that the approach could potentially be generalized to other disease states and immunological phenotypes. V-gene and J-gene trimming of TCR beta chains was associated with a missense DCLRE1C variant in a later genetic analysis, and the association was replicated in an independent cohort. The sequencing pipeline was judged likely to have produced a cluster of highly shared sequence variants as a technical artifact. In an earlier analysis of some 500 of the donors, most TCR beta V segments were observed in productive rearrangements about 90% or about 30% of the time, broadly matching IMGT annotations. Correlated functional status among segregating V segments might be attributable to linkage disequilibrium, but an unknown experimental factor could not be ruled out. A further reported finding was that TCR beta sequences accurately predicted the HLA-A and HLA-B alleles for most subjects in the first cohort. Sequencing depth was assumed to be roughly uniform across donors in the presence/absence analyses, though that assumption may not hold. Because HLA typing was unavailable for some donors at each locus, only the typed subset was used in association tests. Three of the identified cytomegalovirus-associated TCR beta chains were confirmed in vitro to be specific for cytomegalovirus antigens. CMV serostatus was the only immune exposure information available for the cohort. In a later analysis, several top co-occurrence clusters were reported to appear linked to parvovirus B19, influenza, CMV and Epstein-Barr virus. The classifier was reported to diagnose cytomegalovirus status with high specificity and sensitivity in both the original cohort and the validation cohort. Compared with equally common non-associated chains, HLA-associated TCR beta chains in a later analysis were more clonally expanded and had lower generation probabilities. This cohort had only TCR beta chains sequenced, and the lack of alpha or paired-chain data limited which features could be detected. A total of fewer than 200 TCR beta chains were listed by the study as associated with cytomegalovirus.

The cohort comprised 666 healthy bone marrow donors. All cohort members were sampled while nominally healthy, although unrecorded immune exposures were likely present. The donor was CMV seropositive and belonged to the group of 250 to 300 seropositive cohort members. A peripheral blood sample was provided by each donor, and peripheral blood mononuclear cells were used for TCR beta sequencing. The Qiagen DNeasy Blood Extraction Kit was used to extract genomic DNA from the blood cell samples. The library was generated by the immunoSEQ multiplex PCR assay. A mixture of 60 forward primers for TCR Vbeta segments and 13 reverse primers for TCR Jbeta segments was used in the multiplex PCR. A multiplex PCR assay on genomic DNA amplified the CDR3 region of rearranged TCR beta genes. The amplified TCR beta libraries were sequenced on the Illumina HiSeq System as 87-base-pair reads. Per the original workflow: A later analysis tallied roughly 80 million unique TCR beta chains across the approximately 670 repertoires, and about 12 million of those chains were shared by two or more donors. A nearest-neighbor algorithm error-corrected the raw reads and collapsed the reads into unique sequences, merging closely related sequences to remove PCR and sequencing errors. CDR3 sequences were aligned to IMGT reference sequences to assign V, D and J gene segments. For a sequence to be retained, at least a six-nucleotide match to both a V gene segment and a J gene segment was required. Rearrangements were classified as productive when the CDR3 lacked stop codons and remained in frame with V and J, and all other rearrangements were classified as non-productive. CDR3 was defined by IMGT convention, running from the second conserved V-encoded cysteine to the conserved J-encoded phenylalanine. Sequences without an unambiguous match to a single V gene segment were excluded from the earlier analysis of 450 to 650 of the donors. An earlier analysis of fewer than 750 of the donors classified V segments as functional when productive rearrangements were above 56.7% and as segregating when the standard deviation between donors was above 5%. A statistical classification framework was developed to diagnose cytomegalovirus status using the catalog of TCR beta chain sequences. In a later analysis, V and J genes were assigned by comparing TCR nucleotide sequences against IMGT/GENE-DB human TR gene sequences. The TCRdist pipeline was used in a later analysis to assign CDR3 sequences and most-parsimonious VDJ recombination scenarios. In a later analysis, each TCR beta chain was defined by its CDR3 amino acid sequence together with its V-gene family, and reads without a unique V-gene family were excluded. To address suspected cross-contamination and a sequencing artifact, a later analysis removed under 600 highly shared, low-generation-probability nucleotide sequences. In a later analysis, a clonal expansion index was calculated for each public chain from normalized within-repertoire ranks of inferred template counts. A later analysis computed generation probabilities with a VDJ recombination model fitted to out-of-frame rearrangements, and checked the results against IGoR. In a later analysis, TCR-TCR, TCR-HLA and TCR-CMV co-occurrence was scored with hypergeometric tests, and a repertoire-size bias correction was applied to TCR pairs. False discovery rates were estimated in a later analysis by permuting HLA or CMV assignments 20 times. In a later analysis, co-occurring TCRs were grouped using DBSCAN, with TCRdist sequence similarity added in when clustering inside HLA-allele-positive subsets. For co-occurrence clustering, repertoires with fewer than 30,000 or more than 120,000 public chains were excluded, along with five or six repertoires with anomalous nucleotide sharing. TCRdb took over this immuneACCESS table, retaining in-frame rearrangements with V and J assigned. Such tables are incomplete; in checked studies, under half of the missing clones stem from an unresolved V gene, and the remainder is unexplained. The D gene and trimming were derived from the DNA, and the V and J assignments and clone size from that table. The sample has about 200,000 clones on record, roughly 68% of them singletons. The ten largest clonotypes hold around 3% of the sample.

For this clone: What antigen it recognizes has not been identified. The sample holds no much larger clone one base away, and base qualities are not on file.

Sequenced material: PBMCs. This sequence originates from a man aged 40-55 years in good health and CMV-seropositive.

The DNA is TGCGCCAGCAGCCAACGGGTGGGGGGGTCTGAAGCTTTCTTT. Translated, this gives CASSQRVGGSEAFF. Recombination linked TRBV4-1 to TRBJ1-1; possibly the D gene is TRBD1, per 5 matching bases. The germline V gene gives CDR1 as MGHRA and CDR2 as YSYEKL. The CDR3 goes from the cysteine to the phenylalanine over 14 residues. The sequence is cut down to CDR3 DNA, 42 bases in frame from base 1. The V end loses 2 bases and the J end loses 6 bases, and a stretch of 13 bases separates them.